A selection of T cell receptor beta chains follows, all from one sample in a study of cytomegalovirus exposure and HLA in healthy donors. The data were produced by immunoSEQ multiplex PCR, yet TCRdb's version contains in-frame clones alone and is incomplete. Among about 160,000 clones listed, more than 75% were seen once. Sequencing was performed on PBMCs. The receptors shown here come from a girl aged 2 to 9 in good health and CMV-seropositive. The CDR3 runs from the conserved cysteine through the conserved F or W. A D gene is named only where the DNA matches it firmly. Not every row has a clone size; where given, it reads once, few, many or a size class.

CATLEGATGELFF	TGCGCCACCCTGGAAGGGGCGACCGGGGAGCTGTTTTTT	TRBV5-1	TRBJ2-2	NA	NA
CSVGPGTGYYGYTF	TGCAGCGTTGGTCCCGGGACAGGCTACTATGGCTACACCTTC	TRBV29-1	TRBJ1-2	NA	TRBD1
CASRPPGVWGREAFF	TGTGCCAGCAGGCCCCCCGGGGTTTGGGGTAGGGAAGCTTTCTTT	TRBV28	TRBJ1-1	NA	NA
CASSELVTRTDTQYF	TGTGCCAGCAGTGAGCTAGTCACCCGCACAGATACGCAGTATTTT	TRBV6-1	TRBJ2-3	once	NA
CAWSYGPNNEQFF	TGTGCCTGGAGTTATGGGCCCAACAATGAGCAGTTCTTC	TRBV30	TRBJ2-1	NA	NA
CASRKQGNPEAFF	TGCGCCAGCAGAAAACAGGGGAACCCTGAAGCTTTCTTT	TRBV4-1	TRBJ1-1	NA	TRBD1
CASSVDPRPQPQHF	TGTGCCAGCAGCGTAGACCCGAGGCCTCAGCCCCAGCATTTT	TRBV9	TRBJ1-5	NA	NA
CAWSFEVVGKLFF	TGTGCCTGGAGTTTTGAGGTCGTGGGAAAACTGTTTTTT	TRBV30	TRBJ1-4	NA	NA
CASSLRGDRGQETQYF	TGCGCCAGCAGCTTGAGAGGGGACAGGGGTCAAGAGACCCAGTACTTC	TRBV5-1	TRBJ2-5	NA	TRBD1
CASRRTGTPNQPQHF	TGTGCCAGCAGGAGAACCGGGACACCAAATCAGCCCCAGCATTTT	TRBV6-1	TRBJ1-5	NA	NA
CASSLSPTYTEAFF	TGCGCCAGCAGCTTGTCCCCAACTTACACTGAAGCTTTCTTT	TRBV5-1	TRBJ1-1	NA	NA
CATRARGEHSYNEQFF	TGTGCCACCAGAGCCCGGGGGGAGCACTCCTACAATGAGCAGTTCTTC	TRBV15	TRBJ2-1	NA	TRBD2
CASGIGQGADYGYTF	TGTGCCAGCGGGATTGGACAGGGGGCTGACTATGGCTACACCTTC	TRBV2	TRBJ1-2	NA	TRBD1
CAVNRGRASYEQYF	TGTGCCGTAAACAGGGGGCGCGCCTCCTACGAGCAGTACTTC	TRBV30	TRBJ2-7	NA	TRBD1
CASSPGGADTQYF	TGTGCCAGCAGTCCTGGCGGGGCAGATACGCAGTATTTT	TRBV7-3	TRBJ2-3	NA	NA
CASSLYASQETQYF	TGTGCCAGCAGTTTATATGCTAGCCAAGAGACCCAGTACTTC	TRBV28	TRBJ2-5	NA	NA